This T cell receptor beta chain was obtained from a study of blood T cell repertoires in COVID-19. Germline CDR1 and CDR2: MGHRA and YSYEKL. Trimming removed 5 bases from V and 2 bases from J, with 16 bases in between. This CDR3 has 16 residues. Authors' analysis steps: Reference gene primer amplification gave estimated nucleated cell counts. Clones were read by immunoSEQ multiplex PCR, and TCRdb kept only the in-frame ones, dropping some. That table furnishes V, J and clone size, whereas the DNA furnished D and trimming. The sample consists of 350,000 or so clones, 90% of them appearing once. The chain is built from TRBV4-1 and TRBJ2-1; a possible D gene is TRBD2 (6 bases). The receptor was isolated from a man aged 18 to 30 with active or convalescent COVID-19. The material sequenced was peripheral blood. CDR3 bases: TGCGCCAGCAGCTCCCCCCGGGACTCTGCCTACAATGAGCAGTTCTTC. Translated: CASSSPRDSAYNEQFF.